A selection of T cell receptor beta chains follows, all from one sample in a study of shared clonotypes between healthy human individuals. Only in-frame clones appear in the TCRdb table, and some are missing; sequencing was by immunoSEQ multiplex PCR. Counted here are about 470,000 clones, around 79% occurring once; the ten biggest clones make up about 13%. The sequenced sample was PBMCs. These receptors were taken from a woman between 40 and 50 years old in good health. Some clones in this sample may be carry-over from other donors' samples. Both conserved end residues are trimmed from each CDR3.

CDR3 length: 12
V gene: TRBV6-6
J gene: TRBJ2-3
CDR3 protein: ASMIGGNTDTQY

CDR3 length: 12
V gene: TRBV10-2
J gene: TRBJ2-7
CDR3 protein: ASRKTGPSYEQY

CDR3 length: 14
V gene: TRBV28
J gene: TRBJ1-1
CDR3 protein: ASSLNMDSHDTEAF

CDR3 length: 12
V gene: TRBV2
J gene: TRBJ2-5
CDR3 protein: ASALRGTQETQY

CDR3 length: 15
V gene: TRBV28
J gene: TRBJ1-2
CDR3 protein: ASRLDRLSLGTYGYT

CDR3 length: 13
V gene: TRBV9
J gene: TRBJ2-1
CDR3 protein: ASSGIGGRVDEQF

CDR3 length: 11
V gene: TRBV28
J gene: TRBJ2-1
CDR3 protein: ASSGRGYNEQF

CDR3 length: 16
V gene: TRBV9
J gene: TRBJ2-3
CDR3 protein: ASSVGPGVAGITDTQY

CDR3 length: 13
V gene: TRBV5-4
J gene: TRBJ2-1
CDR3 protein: ASSFGEGSYNEQF

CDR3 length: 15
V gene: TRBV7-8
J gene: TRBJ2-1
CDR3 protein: ASSSREAGRTYNEQF

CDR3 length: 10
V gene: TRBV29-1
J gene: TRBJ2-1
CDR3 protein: SETSGSGEQF

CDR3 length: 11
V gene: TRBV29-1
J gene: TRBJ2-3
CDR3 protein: SVEWRSGRLGY

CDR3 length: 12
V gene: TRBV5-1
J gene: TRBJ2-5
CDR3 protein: ASSFGTVGETQY

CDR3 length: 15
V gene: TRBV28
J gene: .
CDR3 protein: ASSFGTSGSFSYEQY

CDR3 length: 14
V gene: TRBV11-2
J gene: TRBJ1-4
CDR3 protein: ASSLRGGQGEEKLF

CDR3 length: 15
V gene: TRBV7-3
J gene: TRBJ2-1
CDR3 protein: ASSPTGLAGIYNEQF

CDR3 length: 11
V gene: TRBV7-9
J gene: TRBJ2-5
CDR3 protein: AMGGPPAETQY

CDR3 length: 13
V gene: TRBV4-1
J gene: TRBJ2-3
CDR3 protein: ASSRPGGGTDTQY

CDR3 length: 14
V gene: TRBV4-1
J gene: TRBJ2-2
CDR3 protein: ASSHHPPQGSGELF

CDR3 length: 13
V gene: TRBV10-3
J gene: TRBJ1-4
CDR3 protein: AISGGDRTNEKLF

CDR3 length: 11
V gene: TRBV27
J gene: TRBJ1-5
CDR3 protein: ASSLQGNQPQH

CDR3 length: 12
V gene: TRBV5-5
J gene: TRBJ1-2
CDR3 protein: ASTRQGAGYGYT

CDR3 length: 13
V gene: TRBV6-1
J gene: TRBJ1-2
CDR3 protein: ASTELWTGNYGYT

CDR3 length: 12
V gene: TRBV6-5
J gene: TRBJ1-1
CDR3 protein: ASSSMRGGTEAF

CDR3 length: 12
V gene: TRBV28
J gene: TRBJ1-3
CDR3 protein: ASTEGHSGNTIY

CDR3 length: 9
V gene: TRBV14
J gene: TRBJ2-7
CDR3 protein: ASSQHYEQY

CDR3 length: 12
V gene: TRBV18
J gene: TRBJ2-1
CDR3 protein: ASSPDSSYNEQF